The entry that follows covers one T cell receptor beta chain sequence. Antigen specificity is unknown. The trim removed 6 bases at V and 4 bases at J, leaving 5 bases unmatched. This CDR3 is built from 14 residues. CDR1 and CDR2 (germline): MNHNS, SASEGT. One entry per CDR3 protein results from TCRdb running MiXCR on the 5' RACE reads. The sample contains approximately 220,000 distinct CDR3 sequences, about 16% of which appear only once. This record belongs to a study of CD8 T cells in ankylosing spondylitis. Study results and caveats: Seemingly distinctive of ankylosing spondylitis blood was a TCR beta motif formed by eight highly homologous variants.

This TCR was sampled from a male donor with ankylosing spondylitis. The chain recombines TRBV6-1 with TRBJ2-7; 11 nucleotides align to TRBD1. The sample consisted of blood, either unsorted or a sorted T cell fraction (not recorded which). For the CDR3, the DNA is TGTGCCAGCAGGGACAGGGGGCATGAATACGAGCAGTACTTC. Its protein is CASRDRGHEYEQYF.